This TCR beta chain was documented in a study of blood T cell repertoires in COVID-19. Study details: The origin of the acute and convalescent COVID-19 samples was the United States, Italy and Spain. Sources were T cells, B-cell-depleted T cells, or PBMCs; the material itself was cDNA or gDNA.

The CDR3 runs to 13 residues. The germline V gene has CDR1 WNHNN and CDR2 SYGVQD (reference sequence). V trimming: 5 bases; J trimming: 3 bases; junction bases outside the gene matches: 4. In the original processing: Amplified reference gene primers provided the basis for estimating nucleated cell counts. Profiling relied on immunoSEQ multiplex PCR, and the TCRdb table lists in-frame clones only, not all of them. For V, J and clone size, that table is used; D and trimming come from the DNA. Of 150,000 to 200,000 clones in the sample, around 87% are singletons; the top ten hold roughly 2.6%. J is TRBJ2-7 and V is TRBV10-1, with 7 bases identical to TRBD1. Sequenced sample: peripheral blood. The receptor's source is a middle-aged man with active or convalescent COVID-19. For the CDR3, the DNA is TGCGCCAGCAGTTCATCAGGGGGCTACGAGCAGTACTTC. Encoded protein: CASSSSGGYEQYF.